This TCR beta chain was sequenced for a study of cytomegalovirus exposure and HLA in healthy donors. Study background: The approximately 120 validation repertoires were reported in a later analysis to have been generated on the same platform as the 500 to 700 first-cohort repertoires.

Details on this clone: No antigen is known for it.

V lost 7 bases, J lost 2 bases, and 14 bases lay in between. The CDR3 spans 14 residues. The germline V gene has CDR1 SGDLS and CDR2 YYNGEE. Study findings and constraints: Cytomegalovirus-associated TCR beta chains were listed, numbering 164. Reportedly, cytomegalovirus status was diagnosed with high sensitivity and specificity.

Assay: immunoSEQ multiplex PCR; the TCRdb copy retains only in-frame clones and omits some. This sample has some 120,000 clones; roughly nine tenths occur once, and the top ten carry 1.1%. Among the 120 or so subjects of the validation cohort, separate from the 666-subject first cohort, were the donors. The TCR comes from a woman aged 18-30 years in good health and CMV-seronegative. The V call is TRBV9, the J call TRBJ2-3, with D tentatively TRBD1 (5 bases). Specimen: PBMCs. The CDR3 nucleotides read TGTGCCAGCTGCAGTGAAGGGGACACAGATACGCAGTATTTT. Amino acids: CASCSEGDTDTQYF.